This TCR beta chain was captured by sequencing in a study of tumor T cells in aggressive B-cell lymphoma (TCRdb year 2017). With respect to this clone: This receptor's antigen is unknown. The input lacks base qualities; no much larger clone sits a single base away.

The CDR1 and CDR2 encoded by the germline V gene are LGHNA and YNFKEQ. The CDR3 covers 16 residues, taking in both the cysteine and the phenylalanine. The only DNA kept is the CDR3, 48 bases in frame from the first base. V loses 3 bases at its end and J loses 5 bases; junction bases beyond the gene matches: 6. The library was built by means of the immunoSEQ multiplex PCR assay. The clones in this table, taken by TCRdb from immuneACCESS, are in-frame only. Not every clone is retained; where verified, under half of the shortfall comes from an unresolved V gene, and the cause of the rest is unknown. The sample table records around 3,200 clones; around 91% of these occur just once. The top ten hold 6.5% to 8.5% of the sample.

The sequence joins TRBV4-2 to TRBJ2-5; 13 bases in the middle match TRBD2. Sequencing was done on a sample of tumor tissue. This clonotype originated in an adult with diffuse large B cell lymphoma. The nucleotides read TGTGCCAGCAGCCAGGGTGGACTAGCGGGAGTTGAGACCCAGTACTTC. The translation is CASSQGGLAGVETQYF.